A selection of T cell receptor beta chains follows, all from one sample in a study of cytomegalovirus exposure and HLA in healthy donors. Using immunoSEQ multiplex PCR, the repertoire was profiled, and TCRdb retains in-frame clones only, with some absent. The sample consists of roughly 160,000 clones, 75% to 90% of them appearing once. The sample was PBMCs. Every receptor here comes from a young man in good health and CMV-seronegative. CDR3s include the opening cysteine and the closing phenylalanine or tryptophan. A D gene is named only where the DNA matches it firmly. Rows give clone size only sometimes, using once, few, many, or a class for an expanded clone.

length: 17
size: -
J: TRBJ2-1
D: -
V: TRBV5-1
CDR3: CASSLIPTGFRDNEQFF
DNA: TGCGCCAGCAGCCTCATACCGACAGGTTTTAGGGACAATGAGCAGTTCTTC

length: 14
size: -
J: TRBJ2-2
D: -
V: TRBV6-5
CDR3: CASRYRGSTGELFF
DNA: TGTGCCAGCAGGTACCGGGGGTCCACCGGGGAGCTGTTTTTT

length: 17
size: -
J: TRBJ2-6
D: -
V: TRBV29-1
CDR3: CSVEDRTSSSGANVLTF
DNA: TGCAGCGTTGAAGATCGGACATCTAGCTCTGGGGCCAACGTCCTGACTTTC

length: 15
size: -
J: TRBJ2-7
D: -
V: TRBV28
CDR3: CASSLLGTFANEQYF
DNA: TGTGCCAGCAGTTTATTGGGGACTTTTGCCAACGAGCAGTACTTC

length: 14
size: -
J: TRBJ1-1
D: -
V: TRBV6-1
CDR3: CASGQTLMNTEAFF
DNA: TGTGCCAGTGGACAGACTCTTATGAACACTGAAGCTTTCTTT

length: 19
size: -
J: TRBJ2-6
D: TRBD2
V: TRBV28
CDR3: CASSIARVAGSSGANVLTF
DNA: TGTGCCAGCAGTATCGCGAGGGTAGCGGGGTCCTCTGGGGCCAACGTCCTGACTTTC

length: 14
size: -
J: TRBJ1-1
D: -
V: TRBV5-1
CDR3: CASSPGGRNTEAFF
DNA: TGCGCCAGCAGCCCCGGGGGACGGAACACTGAAGCTTTCTTT

length: 17
size: once
J: TRBJ1-3
D: -
V: TRBV27
CDR3: CASSLSGGPEAGNTIYF
DNA: TGTGCCAGCAGTTTATCAGGAGGTCCCGAAGCTGGAAACACCATATATTTT

length: 15
size: once
J: TRBJ2-2
D: -
V: TRBV7-3
CDR3: CASSSRSQGTGELFF
DNA: TGTGCCAGCAGCTCACGTTCACAGGGAACCGGGGAGCTGTTTTTT

length: 17
size: -
J: TRBJ1-2
D: TRBD1
V: TRBV27
CDR3: CASSSSGTGLANYGYTF
DNA: TGTGCCAGCAGTTCCTCAGGGACAGGGCTAGCTAACTATGGCTACACCTTC

length: 13
size: -
J: TRBJ1-5
D: -
V: TRBV6-1
CDR3: CASSDQDNQPQHF
DNA: TGTGCCAGCAGTGACCAGGATAATCAGCCCCAGCATTTT

length: 15
size: -
J: TRBJ2-7
D: TRBD2
V: TRBV15
CDR3: CATSRGAGVKYEQYF
DNA: TGTGCCACCAGCAGAGGGGCGGGAGTAAAGTACGAGCAGTACTTC

length: 14
size: -
J: TRBJ2-1
D: TRBD2
V: TRBV5-1
CDR3: CASSLEGTTNEQFF
DNA: TGCGCCAGCAGCTTGGAAGGGACTACCAATGAGCAGTTCTTC

length: 16
size: -
J: TRBJ2-6
D: TRBD1
V: TRBV5-1
CDR3: CASRGTALSGANVLTF
DNA: TGCGCCAGCAGAGGGACAGCCCTCTCTGGGGCCAACGTCCTGACTTTC

length: 13
size: -
J: TRBJ2-7
D: -
V: TRBV30
CDR3: CAWSAGYSYEQYF
DNA: TGTGCCTGGAGTGCGGGTTACTCCTACGAGCAGTACTTC

length: 14
size: -
J: TRBJ1-4
D: TRBD1
V: TRBV7-9
CDR3: CASSIGQANEKLFF
DNA: TGTGCCAGCAGCATCGGACAGGCTAATGAAAAACTGTTTTTT

length: 14
size: -
J: TRBJ1-1
D: TRBD1
V: TRBV6-1
CDR3: CASTPTGGSTEAFF
DNA: TGTGCCAGCACCCCGACAGGGGGAAGCACTGAAGCTTTCTTT

length: 13
size: -
J: TRBJ1-2
D: -
V: TRBV5-4
CDR3: CASSSRSNYGYTF
DNA: TGTGCCAGCAGCAGTAGGAGTAACTATGGCTACACCTTC

length: 14
size: -
J: TRBJ2-2
D: -
V: TRBV10-1
CDR3: CASREGGNTGELFF
DNA: TGCGCCAGCAGAGAGGGAGGAAACACCGGGGAGCTGTTTTTT

length: 13
size: -
J: TRBJ2-5
D: TRBD2
V: TRBV7-2
CDR3: CASSPGGAETQYF
DNA: TGTGCCAGCAGCCCCGGGGGGGCAGAGACCCAGTACTTC

length: 14
size: -
J: TRBJ2-5
D: TRBD1
V: TRBV27
CDR3: CASSSFGTGETQYF
DNA: TGTGCCAGCAGTTCGTTCGGGACAGGGGAGACCCAGTACTTC

length: 14
size: once
J: TRBJ1-1
D: -
V: TRBV6-5
CDR3: CASSYSNRAPEAFF
DNA: TGTGCCAGCAGTTACTCGAACAGGGCCCCTGAAGCTTTCTTT

length: 15
size: -
J: TRBJ2-1
D: TRBD1
V: TRBV28
CDR3: CASSHRDRGRNEQFF
DNA: TGTGCCAGCAGCCACCGGGACAGGGGTAGAAATGAGCAGTTCTTC

length: 14
size: -
J: TRBJ2-3
D: -
V: TRBV27
CDR3: CASGLALRTDTQYF
DNA: TGTGCCAGCGGGTTAGCGCTGCGCACAGATACGCAGTATTTT

length: 14
size: few
J: TRBJ1-2
D: TRBD1
V: TRBV10-3
CDR3: CAISPRDSNYGYTF
DNA: TGTGCCATCAGTCCCCGGGACAGCAACTATGGCTACACCTTC

length: 12
size: -
J: TRBJ1-2
D: -
V: TRBV5-4
CDR3: CASSPAGYGYTF
DNA: TGTGCCAGCAGCCCGGCAGGCTATGGCTACACCTTC

length: 15
size: -
J: TRBJ2-1
D: TRBD2
V: TRBV9
CDR3: CASSVRTSGGNEQFF
DNA: TGTGCCAGCAGCGTCAGGACTAGCGGGGGTAATGAGCAGTTCTTC

length: 14
size: -
J: TRBJ1-2
D: -
V: TRBV7-2
CDR3: CASSTSGQLPGYTF
DNA: TGTGCCAGCAGCACCTCGGGACAACTCCCAGGCTACACCTTC

length: 14
size: once
J: TRBJ1-1
D: -
V: TRBV28
CDR3: CASSPPDRNTEAFF
DNA: TGTGCCAGCAGTCCCCCGGACAGGAACACTGAAGCTTTCTTT

length: 15
size: -
J: TRBJ2-3
D: TRBD1
V: TRBV6-1
CDR3: CASSGPGQNTDTQYF
DNA: TGTGCCAGCAGTGGGCCGGGACAGAACACAGATACGCAGTATTTT

length: 14
size: -
J: TRBJ2-3
D: -
V: TRBV11-3
CDR3: CASSLEGITDTQYF
DNA: TGTGCCAGCAGCTTGGAGGGCATAACAGATACGCAGTATTTT

length: 19
size: few
J: TRBJ2-3
D: TRBD1
V: TRBV7-8
CDR3: CASSLELDRTGHSTDTQYF
DNA: TGTGCCAGCAGCCTCGAACTCGATAGGACAGGGCATAGCACAGATACGCAGTATTTT

length: 15
size: -
J: TRBJ2-1
D: TRBD2
V: TRBV7-9
CDR3: CASSLEGLAGNEQFF
DNA: TGTGCCAGCAGCTTAGAGGGACTAGCGGGGAATGAGCAGTTCTTC

length: 15
size: -
J: TRBJ2-5
D: -
V: TRBV7-2
CDR3: CASSHRRSGVETQYF
DNA: TGTGCCAGCAGCCACAGGCGGTCGGGGGTGGAGACCCAGTACTTC

length: 15
size: -
J: TRBJ1-1
D: -
V: TRBV15
CDR3: CATSSLQGWNTEAFF
DNA: TGTGCCACCAGCTCATTACAGGGTTGGAACACTGAAGCTTTCTTT

length: 17
size: -
J: TRBJ1-1
D: -
V: TRBV5-6
CDR3: CASSLPHRTLESTEAFF
DNA: TGTGCCAGCAGCTTGCCCCACAGAACCCTCGAATCGACTGAAGCTTTCTTT